This T cell receptor beta chain was observed in a study of cytotoxic CD8 clonotypes in ibrutinib-treated CLL (dated by TCRdb to the early 2020s). For the wider study: In this cohort, 15 or so patients were treatment-naive and roughly 10 were relapsed/refractory, while some 18 had unmutated IGHV. Partial responses were observed in about 25 patients and complete responses in 2; after a median follow-up of roughly 72 months, remission was maintained in roughly 15 patients and progression was observed in approximately 12. Response samples were obtained after a median of approximately eleven months of treatment, with a range of roughly 6 to 40 months. On average, each sample yielded about 250,000 productive templates and under 95,000 productive rearrangements. Of the approximately 87 participants in the trial, about two dozen had longitudinal samples available. Cryopreserved peripheral blood mononuclear cells were collected before treatment, at response, and at either disease progression or sustained remission. Patients were still on ibrutinib when every remission and progressive disease sample was collected. What the research found in general, with its limitations: Public clonotypes were found to be uncommon and were observed to contract or remain stable during treatment; the increase in clonality was shown to reflect expansion of private clonotypes at ibrutinib response. At ibrutinib response clonality went up, during sustained remission it held steady, and at progression it dropped back toward baseline. Baseline clonality exceeded that of age-matched healthy donors and correlated strongly with circulating CD8+ T-cell counts. Lymph node repertoires were not examined, and the timing of sampling was not matched between patients in sustained remission and those whose disease progressed.

On a MiSeq, deep resolution sequencing aimed for a depth between 1 in 1 million and 1 in 200,000 T cells, with each clonotype covered approximately 10x on average. TCR beta libraries were generated with the immunoSEQ hsTCRB Kit. On the authors' methods: The data were analyzed with ImmunoSEQ Analyzer and ImmunoSEQ Data Assistant, and V, D and J gene assignments followed IMGT definitions. Clonality was computed as one minus normalized Shannon entropy of productive rearrangement frequencies, ranging from 0 to 1. Only overrepresented clonotypes making up at least 0.05% of the repertoire of each patient were included in the public clonotype analysis. Repertoires from some twelve age-matched healthy donors in immuneACCESS were used as clonality controls. TCRdb holds this immuneACCESS table with in-frame rearrangements only. Some clones are missing; in checked studies, unresolved V genes explain under half, and the rest has no known cause. V and J calls and clone size are those listed in that table; D and trimming were worked out from the DNA. Recorded for this sample are around 200,000 clones; 79% of them occurred a single time. The top ten clonotypes cover about an eighth of the sample.

As encoded in the germline V gene, CDR1 is KGHSH while CDR2 is LQKENI. Taken from cysteine to phenylalanine, the CDR3 has 14 residues. Solely the CDR3 DNA is kept, with 42 bases framed from the first base. Trimming costs V 6 bases and J 2 bases, and their ends lie 14 bases apart. This sample's time point label indicates: about twelve months on ibrutinib. For TCR beta library preparation, around 1.8 micrograms of genomic DNA were extracted from the cryopreserved PBMCs. Longitudinal blood samples from CLL patients receiving ibrutinib monotherapy were subjected to high-throughput TCR beta sequencing. The patients were enrolled in a single-center, open-label phase 2 trial of ibrutinib monotherapy. Note on this clone: Its target antigen remains unknown. No quality values exist for individual bases; no much larger clone is one base distant.

The specimen was PBMCs, collected after 12 months of ibrutinib treatment. This chain is built from TRBV18 and TRBJ2-7; the D gene is perhaps TRBD1, on 6 matching bases. This sequence was found in a human donor with chronic lymphocytic leukemia. The CDR3 protein sequence reads: CASSQGQGTYEQYF. The DNA sequence follows: TGTGCCAGCTCTCAGGGTCAGGGGACCTACGAGCAGTACTTC.